This TCR beta chain was retrieved from a study of T cells in Graves' hyperthyroidism and ophthalmopathy. This clonotype was detected ten times or more. Amplification targeted TCR beta CDR3 regions from RNA transcripts. First-round RT-PCR with HTBI primers amplified the TCR CDR3 region. TCRdb reprocessed the multiplex PCR reads via MiXCR and lists one record per CDR3 protein. Found here are approximately 300,000 distinct CDR3 sequences, roughly 15% of them singletons; the top ten hold around a third. V was trimmed by 8 bases and J by 2 bases, leaving 17 bases between them. Per the germline V gene, CDR1 is MNHNS and CDR2 is SASEGT. There are 15 residues in the CDR3.

This clonotype was obtained from a man aged 25-40 years with Graves' hyperthyroidism. Sequencing was performed on blood. The V gene is TRBV6-1, the J gene TRBJ2-3, with no clear D. DNA of the CDR3: TGTGCCAGCGGCCCACGAGGCAGTTTCACAGATACGCAGTATTTT. Its protein is CASGPRGSFTDTQYF.